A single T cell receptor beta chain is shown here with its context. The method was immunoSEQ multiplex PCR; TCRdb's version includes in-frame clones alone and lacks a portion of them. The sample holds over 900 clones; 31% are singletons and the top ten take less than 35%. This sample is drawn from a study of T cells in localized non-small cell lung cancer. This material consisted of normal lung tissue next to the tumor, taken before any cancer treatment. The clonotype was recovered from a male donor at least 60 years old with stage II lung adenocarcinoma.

The chain's CDR3 is CASSLTDYGYTF. DNA of the CDR3: TGTGCCAGTAGCCTAACAGATTATGGCTACACCTTC. This sequence joins TRBV19 and TRBJ1-2; D not certain. CDR1 is LNHDA, CDR2 SQIVND, per germline (reference sequence). The CDR3 consists of 12 residues. The ends were cut back, 6 bases at V and 5 bases at J, with 10 bases in the middle.